This T cell receptor beta chain was sequenced for a study of blood T cell repertoires in COVID-19. Libraries were prepared by immunoSEQ multiplex PCR; TCRdb keeps only in-frame clonotypes and omits some of them. In the table there are around 300,000 clones, about 85% of which are singletons. The junction had 11 bases not matched to a gene; V was cut back by 2 bases and J by 0 bases. This CDR3 spans 18 amino acids. Germline assignment: CDR1 MNHNS and CDR2 SASEGT. The study counted Cohort 3 donors as recovered given two negative PCRs, clearance, or symptom resolution. Sequencing was carried out using PBMCs or T cells enriched from blood (not recorded which). The chain joins TRBV6-1 to TRBJ2-7, with 9 bases fitting TRBD1. The TCR sequence derives from a woman in her forties or fifties who had recovered from COVID-19. As DNA, the CDR3 is TGTGCCAGCAGTGAACTCGGGACAGGGAAATGGGGCTCCTACGAGCAGTACTTC. Its translation is CASSELGTGKWGSYEQYF.